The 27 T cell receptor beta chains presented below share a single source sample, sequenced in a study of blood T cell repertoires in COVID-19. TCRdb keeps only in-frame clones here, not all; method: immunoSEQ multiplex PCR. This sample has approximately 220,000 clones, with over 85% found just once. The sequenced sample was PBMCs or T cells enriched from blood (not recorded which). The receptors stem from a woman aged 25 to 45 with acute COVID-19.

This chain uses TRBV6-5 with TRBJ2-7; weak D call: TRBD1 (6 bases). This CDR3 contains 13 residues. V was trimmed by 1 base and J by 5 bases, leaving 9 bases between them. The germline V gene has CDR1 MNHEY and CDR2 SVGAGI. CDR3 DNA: TGTGCCAGCAGTTACTTACAGGGTCACGAGCAGTACTTC. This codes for CASSYLQGHEQYF.

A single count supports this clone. The CDR3 reads CASSYETSGSYEQYF. The CDR3 DNA follows: TGTGCCAGCAGTTACGAGACTAGCGGCTCCTACGAGCAGTACTTC. The V call is TRBV6-5, the J call TRBJ2-7; 9 nucleotides match TRBD2. Germline V gene lookup returns CDR1 MNHEY and CDR2 SVGAGI. V lost 2 bases and J lost 0; bases outside the gene matches: 2. The length of the CDR3 is 15 residues.

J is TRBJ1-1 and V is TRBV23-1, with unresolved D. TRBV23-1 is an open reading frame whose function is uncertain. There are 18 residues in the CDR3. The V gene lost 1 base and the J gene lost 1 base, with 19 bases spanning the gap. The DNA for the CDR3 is TGCGCCAGCAGTCAATGTCAGTCCCCAACCAAATCGAACACTGAAGCTTTCTTT. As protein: CASSQCQSPTKSNTEAFF.

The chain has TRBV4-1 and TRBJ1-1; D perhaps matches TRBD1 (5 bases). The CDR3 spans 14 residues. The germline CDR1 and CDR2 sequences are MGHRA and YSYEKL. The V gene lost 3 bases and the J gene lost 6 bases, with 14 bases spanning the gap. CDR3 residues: CASSHPYRLAEAFF. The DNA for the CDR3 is TGCGCCAGCAGCCATCCTTACAGGCTCGCTGAAGCTTTCTTT.

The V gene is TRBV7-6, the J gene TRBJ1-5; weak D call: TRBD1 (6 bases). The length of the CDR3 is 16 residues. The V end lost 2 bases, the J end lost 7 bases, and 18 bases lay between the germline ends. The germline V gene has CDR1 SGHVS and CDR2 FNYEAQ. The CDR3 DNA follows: TGTGCCAGCAGCTTAAGTGCAGGGGAGCCCGGGCAGCCCCAGCATTTT. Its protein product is CASSLSAGEPGQPQHF.

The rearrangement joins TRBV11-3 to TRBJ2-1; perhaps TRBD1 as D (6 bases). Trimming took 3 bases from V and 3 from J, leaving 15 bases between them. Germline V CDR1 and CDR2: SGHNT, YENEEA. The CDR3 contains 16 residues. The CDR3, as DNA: TGTGCCAGCAGCTTGGGGCAGGGGAATATCTACAATGAGCAGTTCTTC. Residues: CASSLGQGNIYNEQFF. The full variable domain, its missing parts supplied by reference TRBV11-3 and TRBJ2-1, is EAGVVQSPRYKIIEKKQPVAFWCNPISGHNTLYWYLQNLGQGPELLIRYENEEAVDDSQLPKDRFSAERLKGVDSTLKIQPAELGDSAVYLCASSLGQGNIYNEQFFGPGTRLTVL.

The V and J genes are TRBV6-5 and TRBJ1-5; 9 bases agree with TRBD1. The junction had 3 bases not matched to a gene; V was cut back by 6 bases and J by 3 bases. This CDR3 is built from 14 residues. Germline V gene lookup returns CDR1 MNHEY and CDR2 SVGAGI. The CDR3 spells CASSWDRDNQPQHF. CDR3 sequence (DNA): TGTGCCAGCAGCTGGGACAGGGACAATCAGCCCCAGCATTTT.

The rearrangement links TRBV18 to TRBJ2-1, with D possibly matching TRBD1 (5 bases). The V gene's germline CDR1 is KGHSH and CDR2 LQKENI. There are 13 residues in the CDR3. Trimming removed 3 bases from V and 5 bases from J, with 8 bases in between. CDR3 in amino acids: CASSPLTDNEQFF. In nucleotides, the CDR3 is TGTGCCAGCTCACCGCTGACAGACAATGAGCAGTTCTTC.

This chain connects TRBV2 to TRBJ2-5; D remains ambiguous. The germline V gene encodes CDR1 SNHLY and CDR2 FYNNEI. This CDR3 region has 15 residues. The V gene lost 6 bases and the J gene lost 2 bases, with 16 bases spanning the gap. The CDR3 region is CASRRSRRPQETQYF. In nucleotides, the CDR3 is TGTGCCAGCAGGAGGTCCCGTCGCCCTCAAGAGACCCAGTACTTC.

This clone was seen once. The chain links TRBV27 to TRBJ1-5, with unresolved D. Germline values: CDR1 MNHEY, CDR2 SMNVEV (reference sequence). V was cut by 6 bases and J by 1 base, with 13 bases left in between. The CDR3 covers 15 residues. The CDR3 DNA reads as TGTGCCAGCAGCCAAATCTCCGGGAGCAATCAGCCCCAGCATTTT. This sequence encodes CASSQISGSNQPQHF.

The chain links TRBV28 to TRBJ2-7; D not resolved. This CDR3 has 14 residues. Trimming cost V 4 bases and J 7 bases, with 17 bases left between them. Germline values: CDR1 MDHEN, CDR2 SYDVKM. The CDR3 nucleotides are TGTGCCAGCAGTTCACCGATATCTACGAATGAGCAGTACTTC. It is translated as CASSSPISTNEQYF.

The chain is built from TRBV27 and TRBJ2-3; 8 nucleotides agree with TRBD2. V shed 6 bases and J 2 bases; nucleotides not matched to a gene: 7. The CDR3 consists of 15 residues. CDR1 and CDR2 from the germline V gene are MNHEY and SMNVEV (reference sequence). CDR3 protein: CASSRPGGPTDTQYF. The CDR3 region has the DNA TGTGCCAGCAGCCGACCGGGGGGGCCCACAGATACGCAGTATTTT.

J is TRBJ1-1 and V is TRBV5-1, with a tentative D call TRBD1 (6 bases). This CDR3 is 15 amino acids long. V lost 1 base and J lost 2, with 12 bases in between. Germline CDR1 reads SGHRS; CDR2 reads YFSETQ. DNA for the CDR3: TGCGCCAGCAGCTTGCGGAGCAGGGGTAACACTGAAGCTTTCTTT. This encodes CASSLRSRGNTEAFF.

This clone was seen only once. In nucleotides, the CDR3 is TGTGCCAGCAGTCGTTGGGCGAACACTGAAGCTTTCTTT. Translating gives CASSRWANTEAFF. The V and J genes are TRBV9 and TRBJ1-1; no firm D call. Germline-derived CDR1 and CDR2 are SGDLS and YYNGEE. Between the trimmed V and J ends, which lost 5 bases and 1 base, there was a span of 9 bases. The CDR3 sequence is 13 residues long.

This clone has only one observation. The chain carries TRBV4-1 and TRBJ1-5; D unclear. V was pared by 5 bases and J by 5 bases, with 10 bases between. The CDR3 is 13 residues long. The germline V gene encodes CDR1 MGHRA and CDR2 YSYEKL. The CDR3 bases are TGCGCCAGCAGCTACAACGGAGATCAGCCCCAGCATTTT. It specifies CASSYNGDQPQHF.

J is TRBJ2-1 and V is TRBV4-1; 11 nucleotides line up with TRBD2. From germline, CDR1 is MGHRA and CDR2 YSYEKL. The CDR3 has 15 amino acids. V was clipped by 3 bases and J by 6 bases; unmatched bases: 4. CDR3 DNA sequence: TGCGCCAGCAGCCAGCCGGGACTAGCGGCCAATGAGCAGTTCTTC. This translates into CASSQPGLAANEQFF.

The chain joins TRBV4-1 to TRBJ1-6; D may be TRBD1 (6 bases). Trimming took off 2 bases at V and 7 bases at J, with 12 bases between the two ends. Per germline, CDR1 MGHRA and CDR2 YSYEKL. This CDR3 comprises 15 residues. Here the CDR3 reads CASSQPGVGNSPLHF. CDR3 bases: TGCGCCAGCAGCCAACCAGGGGTCGGGAATTCACCCCTCCACTTT.

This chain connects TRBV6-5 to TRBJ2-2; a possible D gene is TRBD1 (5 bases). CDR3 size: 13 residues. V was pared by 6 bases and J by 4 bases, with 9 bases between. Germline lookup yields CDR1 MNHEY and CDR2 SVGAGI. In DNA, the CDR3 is TGTGCCAGCAGGACAGCTTCCACCGGGGAGCTGTTTTTT. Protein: CASRTASTGELFF.

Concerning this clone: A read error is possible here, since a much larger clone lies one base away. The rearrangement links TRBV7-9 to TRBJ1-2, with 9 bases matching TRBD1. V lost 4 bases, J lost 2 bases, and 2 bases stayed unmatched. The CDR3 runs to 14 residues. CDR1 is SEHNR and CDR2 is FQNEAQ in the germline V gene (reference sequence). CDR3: CASSSGQGNYGYTF. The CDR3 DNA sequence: TGTGCCAGCAGCTCCGGACAGGGGAACTATGGCTACACCTTC.

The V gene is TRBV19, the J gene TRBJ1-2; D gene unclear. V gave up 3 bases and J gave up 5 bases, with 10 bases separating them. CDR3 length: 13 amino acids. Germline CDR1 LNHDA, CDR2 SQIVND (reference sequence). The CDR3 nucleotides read TGTGCCAGTAGTATTAGGTCAGCGTATGGCTACACCTTC. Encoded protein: CASSIRSAYGYTF. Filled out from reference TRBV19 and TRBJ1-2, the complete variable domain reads DGGITQSPKYLFRKEGQNVTLSCEQNLNHDAMYWYRQDPGQGLRLIYYSQIVNDFQKGDIAEGYSVSREKKESFPLTVTSAQKNPTAFYLCASSIRSAYGYTFGSGTRLTVV.

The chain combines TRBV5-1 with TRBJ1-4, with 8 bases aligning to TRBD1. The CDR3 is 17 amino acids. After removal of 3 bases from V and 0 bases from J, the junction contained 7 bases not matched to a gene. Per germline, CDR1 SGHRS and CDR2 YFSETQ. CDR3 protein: CASSWGQDDTTNEKLFF. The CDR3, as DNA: TGCGCCAGCAGCTGGGGACAGGACGACACAACTAATGAAAAACTGTTTTTT.

The CDR3 sequence: CASSLDIAGGTDTQYF. CDR3 coding DNA: TGTGCCAGCAGCTTGGACATAGCGGGGGGCACAGATACGCAGTATTTT. The chain employs TRBV5-4 and TRBJ2-3, with 9 nucleotides matching TRBD2. V shed 0 bases and J 1 base; nucleotides not matched to a gene: 3. Looked up from germline, CDR1 is SGHNT and CDR2 is YYREEE (reference sequence). This CDR3 is 16 amino acids long. The variable domain in full, with the rest retrieved from reference TRBV5-4 and TRBJ2-3, is ETGVTQSPTHLIKTRGQQVTLRCSSQSGHNTVSWYQQALGQGPQFIFQYYREEENGRGNFPPRFSGLQFPNYSSELNVNALELDDSALYLCASSLDIAGGTDTQYFGPGTRLTVL.

The CDR3 reads CASSPVIGPTEGQETQYF. CDR3 in DNA: TGTGCCAGCTCACCCGTTATCGGGCCAACGGAGGGTCAAGAGACCCAGTACTTC. The V and J genes are TRBV18 and TRBJ2-5; TRBD2 is a possible D gene (6 bases). The CDR3 spans 18 residues. Deletions cut 3 bases from V and 2 bases from J, with 22 bases between. From germline, CDR1 is KGHSH and CDR2 LQKENI.

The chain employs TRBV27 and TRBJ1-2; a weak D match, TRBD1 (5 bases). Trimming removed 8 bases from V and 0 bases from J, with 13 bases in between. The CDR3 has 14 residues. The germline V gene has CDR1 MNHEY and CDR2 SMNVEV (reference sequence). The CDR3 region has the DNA TGTGCCAGCGCCCCGACAGCCGCTAACTATGGCTACACCTTC. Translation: CASAPTAANYGYTF.

The CDR3 DNA reads as TGTGCCAGCAGTTGGGACAGGGAACGGTATAATTCACCCCTCCACTTT. Residues: CASSWDRERYNSPLHF. The chain joins TRBV6-5 to TRBJ1-6; 9 bases agree with TRBD1. V lost 4 bases to trimming and J lost 4 bases; unmatched junction nucleotides: 5. Germline loops: CDR1 MNHEY, CDR2 SVGAGI. The CDR3 spans 16 residues.

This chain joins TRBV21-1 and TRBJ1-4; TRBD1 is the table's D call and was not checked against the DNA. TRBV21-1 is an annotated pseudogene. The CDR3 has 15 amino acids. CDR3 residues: CASSTRDRSDEKLFF. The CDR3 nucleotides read TGTGCCAGCAGCACCCGGGACAGAAGTGATGAAAAACTGTTTTTT.

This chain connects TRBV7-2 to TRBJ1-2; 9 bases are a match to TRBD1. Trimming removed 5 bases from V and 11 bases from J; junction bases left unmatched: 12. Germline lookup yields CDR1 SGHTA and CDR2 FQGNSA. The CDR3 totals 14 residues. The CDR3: CASSRRGTGKGYTF. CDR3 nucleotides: TGTGCCAGCAGCAGAAGGGGGACAGGGAAAGGATACACCTTC. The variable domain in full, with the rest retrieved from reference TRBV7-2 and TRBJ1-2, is GAGVSQSPSNKVTEKGKDVELRCDPISGHTALYWYRQSLGQGLEFLIYFQGNSAPDKSGLPSDRFSAERTGGSVSTLTIQRTQQEDSAVYLCASSRRGTGKGYTFGSGTRLTVV.